The sequence of this T cell receptor (beta chain) was determined in a study of blood T cell repertoires in COVID-19. The wider study: COVID-19 samples from acute and convalescent phases originated in the United States, Italy and Spain. From T cells, B-cell-depleted T cells, or PBMCs came the material, which was cDNA or gDNA.

In this sample, this clone turned up a few times. Different DNA sequences within this sample yield the same CDR3. This CDR3 has 14 residues. Germline values: CDR1 KGHDR, CDR2 SFDVKD. The germline V and J ends were trimmed by 5 bases and 0 bases, with 7 bases remaining between them. In the original workflow: Amplification of reference gene primers provided the estimated nucleated cell counts. Method: immunoSEQ multiplex PCR; TCRdb's copy keeps in-frame clones and lacks some. The D gene and trimming were derived from the DNA, and the V and J assignments and clone size from that table. The profile shows about 120,000 clones, around 81% of them singletons.

Material: peripheral blood. The TCR originated in a woman aged 50 to 65 with acute or convalescent COVID-19. The V call is TRBV24-1, the J call TRBJ1-5; no firm D call. The CDR3, as DNA: TGTGCCACCAGTGGAGTTGATAGCAATCAGCCCCAGCATTTT. Residues: CATSGVDSNQPQHF.